The present T cell receptor (beta chain) was sequenced within a study of CD8 T cells in ankylosing spondylitis. One entry per CDR3 protein results from TCRdb running MiXCR on the 5' RACE reads. The table has just under 550,000 distinct CDR3 sequences, over 9.5% seen once. Concerning this clonotype itself: Antigen: not known.

Study-wide findings and caveats: Disease-linked clones were CD8+ and relatively rare in peripheral blood. A TCR beta motif of several highly homologous variants seemed to mark ankylosing spondylitis blood.

Trimming left V 5 bases short and J 0 bases short, with 14 bases between. CDR3 length equals 17 residues. Germline assignment: CDR1 ENHRY and CDR2 SYGVKD. The sequenced sample was blood, either unsorted or a sorted T cell fraction (not recorded which). The receptor's source is a male donor with ankylosing spondylitis. V is TRBV10-3 and J is TRBJ2-6; D is tentatively TRBD1 or TRBD2 (7 bases each). The CDR3 coding sequence is TGTGCCATCAGTACAGGGGAGGGGCCCTCTGGGGCCAACGTCCTGACTTTC. Its protein is CAISTGEGPSGANVLTF.